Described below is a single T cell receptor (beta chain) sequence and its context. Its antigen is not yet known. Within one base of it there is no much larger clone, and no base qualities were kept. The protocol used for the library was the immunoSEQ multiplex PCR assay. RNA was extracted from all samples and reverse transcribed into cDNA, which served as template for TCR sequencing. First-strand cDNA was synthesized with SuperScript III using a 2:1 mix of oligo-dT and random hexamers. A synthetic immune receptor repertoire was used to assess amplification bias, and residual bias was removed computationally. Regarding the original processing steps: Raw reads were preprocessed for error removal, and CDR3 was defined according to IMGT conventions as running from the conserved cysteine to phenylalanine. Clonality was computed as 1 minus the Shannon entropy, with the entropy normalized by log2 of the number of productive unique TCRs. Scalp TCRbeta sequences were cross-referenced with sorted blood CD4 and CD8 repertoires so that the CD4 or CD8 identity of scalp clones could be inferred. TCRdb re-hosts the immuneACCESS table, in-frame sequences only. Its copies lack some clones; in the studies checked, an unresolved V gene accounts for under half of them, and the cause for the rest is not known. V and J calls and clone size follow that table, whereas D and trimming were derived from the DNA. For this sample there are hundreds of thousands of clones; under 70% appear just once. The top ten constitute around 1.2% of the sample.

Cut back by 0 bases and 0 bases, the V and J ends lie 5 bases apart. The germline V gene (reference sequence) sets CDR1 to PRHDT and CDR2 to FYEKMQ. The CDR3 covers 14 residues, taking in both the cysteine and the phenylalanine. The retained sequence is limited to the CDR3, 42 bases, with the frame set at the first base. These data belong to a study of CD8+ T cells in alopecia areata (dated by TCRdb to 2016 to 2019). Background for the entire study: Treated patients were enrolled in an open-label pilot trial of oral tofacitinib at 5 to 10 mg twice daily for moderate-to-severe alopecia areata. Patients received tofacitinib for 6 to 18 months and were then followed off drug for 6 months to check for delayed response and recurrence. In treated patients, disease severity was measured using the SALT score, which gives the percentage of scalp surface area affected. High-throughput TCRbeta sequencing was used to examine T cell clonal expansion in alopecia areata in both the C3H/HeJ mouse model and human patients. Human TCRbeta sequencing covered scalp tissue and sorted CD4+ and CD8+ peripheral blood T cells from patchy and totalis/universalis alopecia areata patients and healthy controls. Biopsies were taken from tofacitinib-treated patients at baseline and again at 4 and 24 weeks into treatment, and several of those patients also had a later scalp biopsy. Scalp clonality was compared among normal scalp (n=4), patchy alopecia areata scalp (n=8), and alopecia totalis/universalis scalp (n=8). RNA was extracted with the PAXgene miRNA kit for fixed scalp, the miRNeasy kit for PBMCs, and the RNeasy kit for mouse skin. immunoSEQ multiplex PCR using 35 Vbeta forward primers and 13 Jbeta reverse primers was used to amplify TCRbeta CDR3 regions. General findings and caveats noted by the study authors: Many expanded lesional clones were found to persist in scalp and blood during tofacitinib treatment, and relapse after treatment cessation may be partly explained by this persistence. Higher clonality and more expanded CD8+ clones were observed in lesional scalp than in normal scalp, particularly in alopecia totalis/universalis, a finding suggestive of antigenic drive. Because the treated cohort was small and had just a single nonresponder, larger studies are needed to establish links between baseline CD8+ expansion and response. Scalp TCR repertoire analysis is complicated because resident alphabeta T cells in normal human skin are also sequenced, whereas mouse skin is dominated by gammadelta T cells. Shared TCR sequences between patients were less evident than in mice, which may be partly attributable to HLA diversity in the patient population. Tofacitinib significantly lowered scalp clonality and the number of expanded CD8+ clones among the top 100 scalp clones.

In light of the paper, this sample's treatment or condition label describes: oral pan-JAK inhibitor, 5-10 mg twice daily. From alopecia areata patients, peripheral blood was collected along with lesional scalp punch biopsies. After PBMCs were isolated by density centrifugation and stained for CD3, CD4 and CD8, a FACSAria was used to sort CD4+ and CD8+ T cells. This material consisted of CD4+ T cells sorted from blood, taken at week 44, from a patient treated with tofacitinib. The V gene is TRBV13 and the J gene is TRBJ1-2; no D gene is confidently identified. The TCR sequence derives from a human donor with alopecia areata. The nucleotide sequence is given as TGTGCCAGCAGCTTAGGGACATCTAACTATGGCTACACCTTC. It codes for CASSLGTSNYGYTF.